Below, 26 T cell receptor beta chains from the same sample are listed, as sequenced in a study of PD-L1 blockade in urothelial cancer. Only in-frame clones appear in the TCRdb table, and some are missing; sequencing was by immunoSEQ multiplex PCR. The sample records over 65,000 clones, 85% to 90% being singletons. Time point defined: pretreatment peripheral blood. The sample in question was PBMCs, obtained around atezolizumab (anti-PD-L1) treatment. The receptors were sampled from a man in his 70s with urothelial cancer.

The rearrangement uses TRBV25-1 and TRBJ2-7, with a possible D match to TRBD2 (7 bases). Trimming pared 5 bases from V and 7 bases from J, leaving 15 bases between. Germline V CDR1 and CDR2: MGHDK, SYGVNS. The CDR3 is 13 residues long. CDR3 amino acids: CASSSQGRGEQYF. DNA for the CDR3: TGTGCCAGCAGTTCGCAGGGGAGGGGAGAGCAGTACTTC.

The chain uses TRBV18 and TRBJ2-5; 7 bases map to TRBD1. Trimming removed 0 bases from V and 1 base from J; junction bases left unmatched: 8. Germline V CDR1 and CDR2: KGHSH, LQKENI. This CDR3 is built from 17 residues. The DNA of the CDR3 is TGTGCCAGCTCACCACCCAGAGGACAGGCCTTCCAAGAGACCCAGTACTTC. Protein: CASSPPRGQAFQETQYF.

The rearrangement links TRBV27 to TRBJ1-1; D gene unclear. Germline V CDR1 and CDR2: MNHEY, SMNVEV (reference sequence). Trimming cost V 6 bases and J 0 bases, with 11 bases left between them. CDR3 length equals 14 residues. As DNA, the CDR3 is TGTGCCAGCAGCCCACAGAGATTGAACACTGAAGCTTTCTTT. It translates to CASSPQRLNTEAFF.

V and J are TRBV7-8 and TRBJ2-7; 11 nucleotides agree with TRBD2. The CDR3 is 15 amino acids. The ends lost 1 base at V and 2 bases at J; junction bases unmatched: 1. CDR1 and CDR2 (germline): SGHVS, FQNEAQ. The CDR3 sequence is CASSLGTSGPYEQYF. CDR3 DNA sequence: TGTGCCAGCAGCTTAGGGACTAGCGGGCCCTACGAGCAGTACTTC.

As DNA, the CDR3 is TGCATGTCAGGGGAGAATGGCTACACCTTC. This translates into CMSGENGYTF. V usage is TRBV20-1 and J usage is TRBJ1-2; D possibly corresponds to TRBD1 (6 bases). In germline, CDR1 is DFQATT, CDR2 SNEGSKA (reference sequence). The CDR3 length is 10 residues.

The DNA for the CDR3 is TGCGCCAGCAGCTTGACGCTCGGGACTAGTTCCTTAAACACCGGGGAGCTGTTTTTT. Translation: CASSLTLGTSSLNTGELFF. This rearrangement joins TRBV5-1 to TRBJ2-2; the match to TRBD2 covers 8 bases. The CDR3 totals 19 residues. After removal of 1 base from V and 2 bases from J, the junction contained 13 bases not matched to a gene. CDR1 is SGHRS and CDR2 is YFSETQ in the germline V gene.

This chain connects TRBV10-1 to TRBJ2-3; no reliable D call. This CDR3 has 13 residues. Between the trimmed V and J ends, which lost 2 bases and 2 bases, there was a span of 5 bases. Per germline, CDR1 WNHNN and CDR2 SYGVQD (reference sequence). CDR3 sequence (DNA): TGCGCCAGCAGTGAGAGCTCCACAGATACGCAGTATTTT. This translates into CASSESSTDTQYF.

As to this clone: At one boundary the junction diverges from the germline segment, which might be a read error. J is TRBJ2-1 and V is TRBV7-9; 12 bases match TRBD2. In germline, CDR1 is SEHNR, CDR2 FQNEAQ (reference sequence). The CDR3 contains 16 residues. CDR3 in amino acids: CASSFLRLAGVGEPFF. The CDR3 DNA sequence: TGTGCCAGCAGCTTCCTCCGACTAGCGGGAGTTGGTGAGCCGTTCTTC.

The chain employs TRBV18 and TRBJ2-3, with 11 bases lining up with TRBD2. Trimming took 4 bases from V and 4 from J; bases not matched to a gene: 4. The germline gives CDR1 KGHSH, CDR2 LQKENI. This CDR3 is 15 amino acids long. The CDR3 DNA is TGTGCCAGCTCACTTACTAGCGGGAGCGCAGATACGCAGTATTTT. Its translation is CASSLTSGSADTQYF.

This chain uses TRBV5-6 with TRBJ2-2; 7 bases are a match to TRBD2. This CDR3 spans 15 amino acids. Germline CDR1 SGHDT, CDR2 YYEEEE. V was pared by 2 bases and J by 5 bases, with 6 bases of the junction left unmatched. The CDR3 reads CASSFGTTVTGELFF. The DNA for the CDR3 is TGTGCCAGCAGCTTTGGGACTACCGTTACCGGGGAGCTGTTTTTT.

This chain joins TRBV19 and TRBJ2-6; TRBD1 agrees at 8 bases. With V trimmed by 2 bases and J by 4 bases, 7 bases remained unmatched. There are 17 residues in the CDR3. Germline-derived CDR1 and CDR2 are LNHDA and SQIVND (reference sequence). The CDR3 DNA reads TGTGCCAGTAGTATACGGGCAGGGGGCGCCGGGGCCAACGTCCTGACTTTC. This sequence encodes CASSIRAGGAGANVLTF.

The rearrangement uses TRBV9 and TRBJ1-2; 7 positions match TRBD1. This CDR3 has 15 amino acids. Germline lookup yields CDR1 SGDLS and CDR2 YYNGEE. J lost 4 bases, V lost 0 bases, and 6 bases had no gene match. The CDR3 protein is CASSVDGGGPYGYTF. The CDR3, as DNA: TGTGCCAGCAGCGTAGATGGAGGGGGCCCCTATGGCTACACCTTC.

The gene calls are TRBV19 and TRBJ1-3; a weak D match, TRBD1 (6 bases). The CDR3 totals 18 residues. Germline lookup yields CDR1 LNHDA and CDR2 SQIVND (reference sequence). V was cut by 7 bases and J by 3 bases, with 25 bases left in between. Here the CDR3 reads CASIRGMGHLKGGNTIYF. In DNA, the CDR3 is TGTGCCAGTATCCGGGGTATGGGACATCTTAAGGGTGGAAACACCATATATTTT.

The chain carries TRBV7-9 and TRBJ2-5, with 8 bases fitting TRBD1. Germline CDR1 SEHNR, CDR2 FQNEAQ (reference sequence). This CDR3 is built from 11 residues. Trimming took 2 bases from V and 10 from J; bases not matched to a gene: 0. For the CDR3, the DNA is TGTGCCAGCAGCTTAACAGGGGGCCAGTACTTC. Translated: CASSLTGGQYF.

The gene calls are TRBV28 and TRBJ1-2; perhaps TRBD1 as D (6 bases). The germline V gene has CDR1 MDHEN and CDR2 SYDVKM. This CDR3 comprises 14 residues. Trimming left V 3 bases short and J 8 bases short, with 16 bases between. The CDR3 sequence: CASSFWGRVEGYTF. In DNA, the CDR3 is TGTGCCAGCAGTTTCTGGGGGCGCGTAGAGGGCTACACCTTC.

V and J are TRBV28 and TRBJ1-3; D unresolved. The CDR3 length is 13 residues. Trimming cost V 4 bases and J 4 bases, with 8 bases left between them. Germline CDR1 and CDR2: MDHEN and SYDVKM. CDR3 residues: CASSSPSGNTIYF. CDR3 DNA: TGTGCCAGCAGTTCCCCGTCCGGAAACACCATATATTTT.

This rearrangement joins TRBV6-5 to TRBJ1-2; TRBD1 might be the D (5 bases). V shed 5 bases and J shed 4 bases, with 11 bases lying between them. The germline V gene encodes CDR1 MNHEY and CDR2 SVGAGI. The length of the CDR3 is 13 residues. The CDR3 spells CASSVRGIYGYTF. CDR3 DNA sequence: TGTGCCAGCAGTGTAAGGGGAATCTATGGCTACACCTTC.

The genes are TRBV28 and TRBJ2-7; 12 bases agree with TRBD2. The length of the CDR3 is 16 residues. The germline V gene encodes CDR1 MDHEN and CDR2 SYDVKM. The trim removed 5 bases at V and 0 bases at J, leaving 5 bases unmatched. The chain's CDR3 is CASSLAGGPSSYEQYF. CDR3 in DNA: TGTGCCAGCAGTCTAGCGGGAGGGCCATCCTCCTACGAGCAGTACTTC. The variable domain in full, with the rest retrieved from reference TRBV28 and TRBJ2-7, is DVKVTQSSRYLVKRTGEKVFLECVQDMDHENMFWYRQDPGLGLRLIYFSYDVKMKEKGDIPEGYSVSREKKERFSLILESASTNQTSMYLCASSLAGGPSSYEQYFGPGTRLTVT.

The chain is built from TRBV7-8 and TRBJ2-3; D ambiguous. Trimming removed 1 base at V and 3 bases at J, with 17 bases between. Germline V CDR1 and CDR2: SGHVS, FQNEAQ. The CDR3 extends over 17 amino acids. The CDR3 DNA reads as TGTGCCAGCAGCTTAGGCCTCTACCCCGACTTAACAGATACGCAGTATTTT. This gives the protein CASSLGLYPDLTDTQYF. Complete variable domain (other parts from reference TRBV7-8 and TRBJ2-3): GAGVSQSPRYKVAKRGQDVALRCDPISGHVSLFWYQQALGQGPEFLTYFQNEAQLDKSGLPSDRFFAERPEGSVSTLKIQRTQQEDSAVYLCASSLGLYPDLTDTQYFGPGTRLTVL.

This clone was recorded only once. The chain links TRBV5-6 to TRBJ1-4; perhaps TRBD1 as D (6 bases). CDR1 and CDR2 (germline): SGHDT, YYEEEE. The CDR3 has 16 amino acids. Between the trimmed V and J ends, which lost 1 base and 7 bases, there was a span of 17 bases. CDR3 region: CASSLRGQYDREKLFF. DNA of the CDR3: TGTGCCAGCAGCTTGCGCGGACAGTACGACCGTGAAAAACTGTTTTTT. Based on the CDR3 plus reference TRBV5-6 and TRBJ1-4, the full variable domain is DAGVTQSPTHLIKTRGQQVTLRCSPKSGHDTVSWYQQALGQGPQFIFQYYEEEERQRGNFPDRFSGHQFPNYSSELNVNALLLGDSALYLCASSLRGQYDREKLFFGSGTQLSVL.

The V call is TRBV28, the J call TRBJ2-1; TRBD2 aligns across 10 bases. J was trimmed by 6 bases and V by 4 bases; bases with no gene match: 6. Germline CDR1 is MDHEN and CDR2 is SYDVKM. The CDR3 length is 15 residues. CDR3 sequence: CASSSASGGLNEQFF. CDR3 nucleotide sequence: TGTGCCAGCAGTTCGGCTAGCGGGGGCCTCAATGAGCAGTTCTTC. The full variable domain, with the rest looked up from reference TRBV28 and TRBJ2-1, is DVKVTQSSRYLVKRTGEKVFLECVQDMDHENMFWYRQDPGLGLRLIYFSYDVKMKEKGDIPEGYSVSREKKERFSLILESASTNQTSMYLCASSSASGGLNEQFFGPGTRLTVL.

The chain recombines TRBV21-1 with TRBJ2-7; the table's D call, TRBD2, was not checked against the DNA. TRBV21-1 is listed as a pseudogene. This CDR3 contains 13 residues. CDR3: CASTLAGGHEQYF. Here the CDR3 DNA reads TGTGCCAGCACCCTAGCGGGAGGGCACGAGCAGTACTTC.

This clone was recorded once. The chain uses TRBV7-7 and TRBJ2-2; D is perhaps TRBD2 (6 bases). Per germline, CDR1 SSHAT and CDR2 FNYEAQ (reference sequence). V was pared by 5 bases and J by 1 base, with 11 bases between. The CDR3 loop spans 15 amino acids. Here the CDR3 DNA reads TGTGCCAGCAGCCGCGCGGGGTTGAACACCGGGGAGCTGTTTTTT. Protein product: CASSRAGLNTGELFF.

J is TRBJ1-2 and V is TRBV29-1, with D possibly TRBD1 on 5 matching bases. The CDR3 length is 11 residues. Germline CDR1 is SQVTM and CDR2 is ANQGSEA. Trimming removed 6 bases at V and 4 bases at J, with 9 bases between. This chain's CDR3 is CSVDSRYGYTF. The CDR3 nucleotides read TGCAGCGTCGACAGCCGCTATGGCTACACCTTC. Filled out from reference TRBV29-1 and TRBJ1-2, the complete variable domain reads SAVISQKPSRDICQRGTSLTIQCQVDSQVTMMFWYRQQPGQSLTLIATANQGSEATYESGFVIDKFPISRPNLTFSTLTVSNMSPEDSSIYLCSVDSRYGYTFGSGTRLTVV.

CDR3 nucleotides: TGTGCCAGCAGCTTTCGACTGGGAGGAGATACGCAGTATTTT. The encoded protein is CASSFRLGGDTQYF. This chain connects TRBV7-9 to TRBJ2-3; possible D gene TRBD2, 6 bases. CDR3 length: 14 residues. Germline CDR1 SEHNR, CDR2 FQNEAQ (reference sequence). V lost 3 bases and J lost 5, with 12 bases in between.

In this sample, this clone turned up once. This chain uses TRBV18 with TRBJ1-1, with D possibly TRBD1 on 5 matching bases. The CDR3 spans 14 residues. Trimming removed 3 bases from V and 1 base from J, with 9 bases in between. CDR1 is KGHSH, CDR2 LQKENI, per germline. This CDR3 is CASSPMTANTEAFF. The CDR3 DNA follows: TGTGCCAGCTCACCCATGACAGCGAACACTGAAGCTTTCTTT.